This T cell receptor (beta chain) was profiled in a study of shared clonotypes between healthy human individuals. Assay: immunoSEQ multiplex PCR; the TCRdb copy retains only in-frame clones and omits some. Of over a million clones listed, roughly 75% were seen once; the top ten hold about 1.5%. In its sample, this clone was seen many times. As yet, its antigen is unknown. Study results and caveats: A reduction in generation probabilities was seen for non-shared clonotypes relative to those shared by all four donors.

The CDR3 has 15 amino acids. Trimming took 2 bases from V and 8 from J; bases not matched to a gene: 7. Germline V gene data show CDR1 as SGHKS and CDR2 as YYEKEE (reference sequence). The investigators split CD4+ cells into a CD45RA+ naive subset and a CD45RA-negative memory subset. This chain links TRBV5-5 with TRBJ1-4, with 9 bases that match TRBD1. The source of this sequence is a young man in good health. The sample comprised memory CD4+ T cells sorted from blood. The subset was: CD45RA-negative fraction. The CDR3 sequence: CASSLEGTGYEKLFF. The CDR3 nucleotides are TGTGCCAGCAGCTTAGAAGGGACAGGGTACGAAAAACTGTTTTTT.